The clone carrying this T cell receptor beta chain was seen a few times. Its antigen remains unknown. Germline V CDR1 and CDR2: MDHEN, SYDVKM. The CDR3 consists of 14 residues. V gave up 9 bases and J gave up 0 bases, with 12 bases separating them. This sample is part of a study of T cell repertoires in cytomegalovirus infection. Findings and caveats of the study: The ex vivo response showed dominance by HLA-C-restricted CMV-specific TCR beta clonotypes.

TCRdb re-called the reads with MiXCR, one entry per CDR3 protein. This table has approximately 180,000 distinct CDR3 sequences, roughly a fifth appearing once. Sequenced sample: PBMCs. This TCR derives from a human donor in good health (CMV status not recorded). Some clones in this sample may be carry-over from other donors' samples. The chain is built from TRBV28 and TRBJ1-3; TRBD1 is a possible D gene (5 bases). CDR3 coding DNA: TGTGCCAGTACGGGACTGAACTCTGGAAACACCATATATTTT. The encoded protein is CASTGLNSGNTIYF.